This TCR beta chain was found in a study of tumor-infiltrating lymphocytes in primary liver carcinoma. As for the study in general: Samples produced roughly 3.65 to 7.5 million productive TCRbeta reads, comparable across tissue types.

Co-extracting RNA and DNA was done with about 18-33 mg of unsorted bulk tissue as input. Starting material of 500 ng total RNA yielded TCR beta cDNA via a constant-region primer. Generation of the TCR beta libraries relied on three nested multiplex PCR rounds using slightly modified ARM-PCR. Each of the first two PCR rounds ran around 10 cycles with TRBV1-TRBV30 forward and C-beta reverse primers. TCRdb passed the multiplex PCR reads through MiXCR, listing each CDR3 protein once. The sample includes 95,000 to 150,000 distinct CDR3 sequences, around 65% of them seen just once. The CDR3 sequence is 13 residues long. V dropped 9 bases and J dropped 3; count of bases not matched to a gene: 7. Germline loops: CDR1 SNHLY, CDR2 FYNNEI.

The J gene is TRBJ2-5, the V gene TRBV2; 7 nucleotides align to TRBD2. This TCR derives from a woman aged 60-70 years with primary liver carcinoma and hepatitis B virus infection. Material: tumor-adjacent normal liver tissue. CDR3 DNA sequence: TGTGCCAGGAGGAAAGGGAGGGAAGAGACCCAGTACTTC. As protein: CARRKGREETQYF.